A selection of T cell receptor beta chains follows, all from one sample in a study of cytomegalovirus exposure and HLA in healthy donors. Generated by immunoSEQ multiplex PCR, the TCRdb table keeps only in-frame clones and is missing some. The sample consists of fewer than 100,000 clones, approximately 93% of them appearing once. The sequencing sample was made of PBMCs. These receptor sequences come from a woman aged 18-30 years in good health and CMV-seropositive. The CDR3 runs from the conserved cysteine through the conserved F or W. D genes are given only for firm matches. The size entry is marked missing in some rows and otherwise reads once, few, many or a size class.

>TRBV2|NA|TRBJ1-1|TRBD1
CASKRTGRNTEAFF
TGTGCCAGCAAGCGGACAGGGCGGAACACTGAAGCTTTCTTT
>TRBV11-2|NA|TRBJ2-5|TRBD1
CASSLGQGRQETQYF
TGTGCCAGCAGCCTCGGACAGGGCAGACAAGAGACCCAGTACTTC
>TRBV7-8|NA|TRBJ1-2|TRBD1
CASSSLQGASPSYTF
TGTGCCAGCAGCTCCCTACAGGGGGCGAGTCCGAGCTACACCTTC
>TRBV19|once|TRBJ2-3|TRBD2
CASTGLASGTTDTQYF
TGTGCCAGTACAGGTTTGGCTAGCGGGACCACAGATACGCAGTATTTT
>TRBV2|NA|TRBJ1-1|NA
CASIGQNTEAFF
TGTGCCAGCATTGGGCAGAACACTGAAGCTTTCTTT
>TRBV5-1|NA|TRBJ2-7|TRBD1
CASRIGTGNEQYF
TGCGCCAGCAGGATCGGGACAGGGAACGAGCAGTACTTC
>TRBV4-2|NA|TRBJ2-3|TRBD2
CASSQELLAGYTDTQYF
TGTGCCAGCAGCCAAGAGCTTCTAGCGGGTTACACAGATACGCAGTATTTT
>TRBV5-1|NA|TRBJ2-1|TRBD2
CASTGGRIYNEQFF
TGCGCCAGCACCGGCGGGAGGATTTACAATGAGCAGTTCTTC
>TRBV5-1|NA|TRBJ1-1|NA
CASDHRGGMNTEAFF
TGCGCCAGCGACCACCGAGGGGGTATGAACACTGAAGCTTTCTTT
>TRBV19|once|TRBJ1-2|NA
CASKPRLTYGYTF
TGTGCCAGTAAACCGAGACTCACCTATGGCTACACCTTC
>TRBV18|once|TRBJ1-2|TRBD1
CASSEQGWDGYTF
TGTGCCAGCTCAGAACAGGGGTGGGATGGCTACACCTTC
>TRBV11-2|NA|TRBJ2-2|NA
CASSPPTVTGELFF
TGTGCCAGCAGCCCCCCCACAGTAACCGGGGAGCTGTTTTTT
>TRBV15|NA|TRBJ1-6|TRBD1
CATSRGADRGNSPLHF
TGTGCCACCAGCAGGGGGGCGGACAGGGGGAATTCACCCCTCCACTTT
>TRBV29-1|NA|TRBJ2-7|NA
CSTGAGEGYEQYF
TGCAGCACTGGGGCAGGGGAGGGCTACGAGCAGTACTTC
>TRBV30|NA|TRBJ2-3|TRBD2
CAWSVSRTSGTTDTQYF
TGTGCCTGGAGTGTATCCAGAACTAGCGGTACCACAGATACGCAGTATTTT
>TRBV7-9|NA|TRBJ1-5|TRBD1
CASSGDRVNQPQHF
TGTGCCAGCAGCGGAGACAGGGTTAATCAGCCCCAGCATTTT
>TRBV4-3|NA|TRBJ2-3|NA
CASSQDVSRITDTQYF
TGCGCCAGCAGCCAAGATGTTAGCCGAATCACAGATACGCAGTATTTT
>TRBV7-8|NA|TRBJ1-5|NA
CASSLGWGGDQPQHF
TGTGCCAGCAGCTTAGGCTGGGGGGGGGACCAGCCCCAGCATTTT
>TRBV4-3|NA|TRBJ2-7|NA
CASSQDLPTEIYEQYF
TGCGCCAGCAGCCAAGATCTCCCGACAGAAATCTACGAGCAGTACTTC
>TRBV27|NA|TRBJ2-6|NA
CASSSSRSGANVLTF
TGTGCCAGCAGTTCCTCTCGCTCTGGGGCCAACGTCCTGACTTTC
>TRBV11-3|NA|TRBJ2-3|TRBD1
CASSGRQGLSDTQYF
TGTGCCAGCAGCGGACGACAGGGTTTGTCAGATACGCAGTATTTT
>TRBV4-3|NA|TRBJ2-5|NA
CASSQTTYQETQYF
TGCGCCAGCAGTCAGACTACGTACCAAGAGACCCAGTACTTC
>TRBV19|NA|TRBJ2-1|NA
CASSREPLAGSSYNEQFF
TGTGCCAGTAGTAGAGAGCCTCTAGCAGGAAGCTCCTACAATGAGCAGTTCTTC
>TRBV6-5|NA|TRBJ2-7|TRBD1
CASRPTRTGDYEQYF
TGTGCCAGCAGACCCACCCGGACAGGGGACTACGAGCAGTACTTC
>TRBV28|NA|TRBJ2-1|TRBD2
CASSQTAGVKNEQFF
TGTGCCAGCAGTCAAACAGCGGGAGTGAAAAATGAGCAGTTCTTC
>TRBV19|NA|TRBJ2-5|TRBD2
CASSIGSSGVQETQYF
TGTGCCAGTAGTATTGGTTCTAGCGGAGTACAAGAGACCCAGTACTTC
>TRBV6-1|NA|TRBJ1-2|NA
CASSEARGTSGEYYGYTF
TGTGCCAGCAGTGAAGCTAGGGGCACCTCTGGTGAGTACTATGGCTACACCTTC
>TRBV4-2|NA|TRBJ1-4|NA
CASSPLGVQGYAEKLFF
TGTGCCAGCAGCCCGCTCGGCGTCCAGGGGTATGCTGAAAAACTGTTTTTT
>TRBV18|once|TRBJ1-6|TRBD1
CASSPGTEYNSPLHF
TGTGCCAGCTCACCCGGGACAGAATATAATTCACCCCTCCACTTT